Below, one TCR beta chain is given with its context. Its antigen is unidentified. This record comes from a study of vaccination and CD4 T cells after COVID-19. About the study: Median time from COVID diagnosis to post-COVID sampling was over 85 days (35 to 161). Stimulation used overlapping spike peptides from SARS-CoV-2, HCoV-NL63, HCoV-OC43 and HCoV-229E. Study-wide findings and caveats: The rise in median SARS-CoV-2-reactive clonotypes, from approximately 23 to 38, was not significant.

As for treatment: 10-day PBMC culture with coronavirus spike peptide pools or control peptides (ViraFEST assay). With peptide pools, ViraFEST first expanded antigen-specific T cells and afterwards sequenced their TCRs. At the Johns Hopkins FTIC core, DNA taken from cultured CD4+ T cells was sequenced by way of the Oncomine TCR Beta short-read assay. MiXCR, run by TCRdb on the PCR reads, gives a single entry per CDR3 protein. The repertoire holds 9,500 to 15,000 distinct CDR3 sequences, with around 20% as singletons. V lost 1 base to trimming and J lost 6 bases, with 13 bases between them. The CDR3 has 15 residues. Germline V gene data show CDR1 as MNHNS and CDR2 as SASEGT.

Sequenced material: CD4+ T cells from blood, cultured in vitro, taken before SARS-CoV-2 vaccination. The TCR was taken from a human donor who received a COVID-19 vaccine. This sequence joins TRBV6-1 and TRBJ1-5; TRBD1 is a possible D gene (5 bases). DNA of the CDR3: TGTGCCAGCAGTGAAGTGGGGGAGATTGGTCAGCCCCAGCATTTT. It codes for CASSEVGEIGQPQHF.